The sequence of this T cell receptor beta chain was determined in a study of cytomegalovirus exposure and HLA in healthy donors. The study's findings and limits: According to a subsequent analysis, TCR clusters from the first cohort were inclined to appear together in the roughly 120 validation repertoires.

Produced via immunoSEQ multiplex PCR; TCRdb's table is partial and in-frame only. This table holds roughly 90,000 clones, roughly 85% found once. The approximately 120-subject validation cohort, separate from the roughly 700-subject first cohort, included the donors. Trimming removed 9 bases from V and 1 base from J; junction bases left unmatched: 5. CDR3 length: 13 amino acids. Germline-derived CDR1 and CDR2 are MNHNS and SASEGT. Note on this clone: Its antigen is not known.

The rearrangement links TRBV6-1 to TRBJ1-1, with 7 bases lining up with TRBD1. Source material: PBMCs. This receptor was taken from a man aged 18 to 29 in good health and CMV-seropositive. In DNA, the CDR3 is TGTGCCAGTACAGGGGAGGCGAACACTGAAGCTTTCTTT. Amino acids: CASTGEANTEAFF.